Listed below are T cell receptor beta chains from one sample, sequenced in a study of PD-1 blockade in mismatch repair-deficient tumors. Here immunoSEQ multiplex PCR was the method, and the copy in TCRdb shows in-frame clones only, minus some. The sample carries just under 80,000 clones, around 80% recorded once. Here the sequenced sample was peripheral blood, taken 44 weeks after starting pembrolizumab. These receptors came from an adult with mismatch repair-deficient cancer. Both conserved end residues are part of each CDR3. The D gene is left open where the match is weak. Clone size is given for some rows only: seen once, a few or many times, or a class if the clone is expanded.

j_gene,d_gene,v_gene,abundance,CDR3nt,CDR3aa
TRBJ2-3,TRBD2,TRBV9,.,TGTGCCAGCAGCCCGGGAGGCAGGGGCACAGATACGCAGTATTTT,CASSPGGRGTDTQYF
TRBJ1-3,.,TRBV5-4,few,TGTGCCAGCAGCGTGACAGGAGGTCTCTCTGGAAACACCATATATTTT,CASSVTGGLSGNTIYF
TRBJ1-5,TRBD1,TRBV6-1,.,TGTGCCAGCAAATCCGGACAGGGAAGCAATCAGCCCCAGCATTTT,CASKSGQGSNQPQHF
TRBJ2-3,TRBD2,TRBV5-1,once,TGCGCCAGCAGCTTGTCTAGCGGGAGTAGTGATACGCAGTATTTT,CASSLSSGSSDTQYF
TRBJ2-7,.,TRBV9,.,TGTGCCAGCAGCGTAGTTCCTAGCGTCTCCTACGAGCAGTACTTC,CASSVVPSVSYEQYF
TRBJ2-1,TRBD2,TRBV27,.,TGTGCCAGCAGTTCTAGCGGGAGATCCAGCAATGAGCAGTTCTTC,CASSSSGRSSNEQFF
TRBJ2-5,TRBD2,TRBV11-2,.,TGTGCCAGCAGCTTAGGAGCTAGCGGGACCCAAGAGACCCAGTACTTC,CASSLGASGTQETQYF
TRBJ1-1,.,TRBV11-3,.,TGTGCCAGCAGCCCATACAGATGGGGTCCGAACACTGAAGCTTTCTTT,CASSPYRWGPNTEAFF
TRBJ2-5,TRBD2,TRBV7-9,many,TGTGCCAGCAGCTTAGGGCGGGCGGGAGGACAAGAGACCCAGTACTTC,CASSLGRAGGQETQYF
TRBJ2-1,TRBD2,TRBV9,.,TGTGCCAGCAGCGTAGGAGCGGGAGGGCCGGGGTCCTACAATGAGCAGTTCTTC,CASSVGAGGPGSYNEQFF
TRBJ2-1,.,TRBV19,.,TGTGCCAGTAGTACTCCATTAGAAAAGCGGTTCTTC,CASSTPLEKRFF
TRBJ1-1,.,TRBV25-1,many,TGTGCCAGCAGTGATCCAGGGGCAGGCGACACTGAAGCTTTCTTT,CASSDPGAGDTEAFF
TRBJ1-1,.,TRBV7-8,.,TGTGCCAGCAGCTCGACTCTCGTGAAGGGCACTGAAGCTTTCTTT,CASSSTLVKGTEAFF
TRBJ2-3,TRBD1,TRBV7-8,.,TGTGCCAGCAGCTCAGGACAGGGCCGAGATACGCAGTATTTT,CASSSGQGRDTQYF
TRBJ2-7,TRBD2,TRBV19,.,TGTGCCAGTAGTCCCACCGGGGCTAGCGGCTCCTACGAGCAGTACTTC,CASSPTGASGSYEQYF
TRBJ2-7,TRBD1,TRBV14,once,TGTGCCAGCAGCCACTGGGACAGTACTTCCTACGAGCAGTACTTC,CASSHWDSTSYEQYF
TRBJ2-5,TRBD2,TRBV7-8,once,TGTGCCAGCAGCCCGAGACTAGCGGGAGTGAGAGGGGAGACCCAGTACTTC,CASSPRLAGVRGETQYF
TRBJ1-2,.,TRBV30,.,TGTGCCTCGAGGACAGCCTATGGCTACACCTTC,CASRTAYGYTF
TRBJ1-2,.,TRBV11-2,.,TGTGCCAGCAGCTTGGGACAAAGATATGGCTACACCTTC,CASSLGQRYGYTF
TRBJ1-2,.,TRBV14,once,TGTGCCAGCAGCCAAGGGGAGGGCATATATGGCTACACCTTC,CASSQGEGIYGYTF